This note documents a single T cell receptor (beta chain) sequence. The source of the sample is a study of T-cell reconstitution after alpha-beta-depleted transplantation in children. As it was prepared, the TCRbeta library received unique molecular identifiers. One entry per CDR3 protein, called by TCRdb with MiXCR from the PCR reads. The sample includes around 600,000 distinct CDR3 sequences, 15% to 20% of them seen just once. The CDR3 loop spans 16 amino acids. Germline V CDR1 and CDR2: DFQATT, SNEGSKA (reference sequence). V was clipped by 5 bases and J by 8 bases; unmatched bases: 11. Sample: PBMCs from the stem cell graft donor, taken from the stem cell graft. The origin of this receptor is a human donor who donated a stem cell graft to a child with acute myeloid leukemia. This sequence joins TRBV20-1 and TRBJ2-1; 14 bases line up with TRBD2. The CDR3 nucleotides are TGCAGTGCTGGCGGGACTAGCGGGGGACCAGGGTATGAGCAGTTCTTC. Translating gives CSAGGTSGGPGYEQFF.